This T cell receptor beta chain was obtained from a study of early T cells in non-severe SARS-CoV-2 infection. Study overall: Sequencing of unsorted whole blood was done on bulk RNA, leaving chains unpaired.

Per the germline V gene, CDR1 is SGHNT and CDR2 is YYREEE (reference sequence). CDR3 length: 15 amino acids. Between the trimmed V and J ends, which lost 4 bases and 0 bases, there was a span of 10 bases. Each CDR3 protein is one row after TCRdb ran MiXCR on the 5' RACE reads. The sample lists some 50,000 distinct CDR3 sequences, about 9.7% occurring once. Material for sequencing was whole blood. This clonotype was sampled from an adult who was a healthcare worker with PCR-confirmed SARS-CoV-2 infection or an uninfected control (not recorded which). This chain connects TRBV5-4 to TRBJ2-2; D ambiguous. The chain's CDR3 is CASSARTANTGELFF. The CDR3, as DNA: TGTGCCAGCAGCGCCAGGACCGCGAACACCGGGGAGCTGTTTTTT.